This TCR beta chain was recovered during a study of high-grade serous ovarian cancer treatment subgroups. Tumor samples were obtained before definitive surgery or chemotherapy. Libraries were prepared by immunoSEQ multiplex PCR; TCRdb keeps only in-frame clonotypes and omits some of them. The sample shows roughly 10,000 clones, 68% of them seen only once. Germline CDR1 LNHDA, CDR2 SQIVND (reference sequence). This CDR3 region has 14 residues. Trimming shortened V by 2 bases and J by 8 bases, and 13 bases separated the two germline ends. The sequence derives from a human donor with high-grade serous ovarian cancer. Sequenced: tumor tissue. This chain uses TRBV19 with TRBJ2-1; possible D gene TRBD1, 6 bases. The CDR3 DNA reads as TGTGCCAGTAGTATAAGGAACAGGGTCTATGAGCAGTTCTTC. Translation: CASSIRNRVYEQFF.